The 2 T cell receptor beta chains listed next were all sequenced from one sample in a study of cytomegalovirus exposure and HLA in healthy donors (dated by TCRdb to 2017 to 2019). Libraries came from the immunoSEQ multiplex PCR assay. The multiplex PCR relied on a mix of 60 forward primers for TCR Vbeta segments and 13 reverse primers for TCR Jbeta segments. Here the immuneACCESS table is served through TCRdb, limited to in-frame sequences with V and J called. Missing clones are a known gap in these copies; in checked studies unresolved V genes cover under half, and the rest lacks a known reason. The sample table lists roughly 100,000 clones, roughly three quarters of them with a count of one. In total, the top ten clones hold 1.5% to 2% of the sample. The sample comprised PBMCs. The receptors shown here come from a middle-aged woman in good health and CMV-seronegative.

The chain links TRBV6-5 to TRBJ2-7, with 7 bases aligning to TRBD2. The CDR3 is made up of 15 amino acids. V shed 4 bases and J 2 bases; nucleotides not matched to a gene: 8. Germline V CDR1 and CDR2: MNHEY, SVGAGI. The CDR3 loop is CASSSGLLVPYEQYF. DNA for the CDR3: TGTGCCAGCAGTTCGGGACTACTTGTTCCCTACGAGCAGTACTTC.

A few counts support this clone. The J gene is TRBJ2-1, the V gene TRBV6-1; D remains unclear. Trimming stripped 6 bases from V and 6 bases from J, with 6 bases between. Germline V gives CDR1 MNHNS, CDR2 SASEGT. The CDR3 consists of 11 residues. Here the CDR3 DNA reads TGTGCCAGCAGCGCTACCAATGAGCAGTTCTTC. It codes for CASSATNEQFF.